This T cell receptor beta chain stems from a study of OX40 agonist ivuxolimab in advanced cancers. Turning to the study itself: Aged about 23 to 90 with a mean of about 60 years, they were almost 85% male. Treatment received earlier with anti-PD-1, anti-PD-L1 or anti-CTLA-4 agents was allowed, and over 35% had some. Three patients had partial responses: one hepatocellular carcinoma, two cutaneous melanoma. General study findings and limits: The authors did not determine the antigen specificity of the expanded peripheral T cells.

Sequencing used immunoSEQ multiplex PCR; TCRdb keeps in-frame clones, though not all of them. The sample gives tens of thousands of clones, around 93% of which show up once; roughly 15% is in the top ten. The CDR3 has 16 amino acids. With 4 bases clipped from V and 5 bases from J, the junction kept 8 bases outside the gene matches. Per the germline V gene, CDR1 is SGHTA and CDR2 is FQGTGA. Of note for this clone: The antigen is unknown.

The chain links TRBV7-3 to TRBJ2-1; 10 positions agree with TRBD2. Source: CD4+ or CD8+ T cells sorted from blood, taken in a trial of the OX40 agonist ivuxolimab. The receptor was isolated from an adult with an advanced solid tumor such as melanoma, head and neck, liver or kidney cancer. CDR3 coding DNA: TGTGCCAGCAGCTGGGGACTAGCGTTCAAAAACAATGAGCAGTTCTTC. It is translated as CASSWGLAFKNNEQFF.